Sequencing of this TCR beta chain was carried out in a study of beta chain features in type 1 diabetes. A note on this clone: Its antigen remains unknown.

Whole-study findings and limits: Moderate but significant shortening of TCRB CDR3s was recorded in all four CD4+ subsets from Type 1 diabetes patients.

CD4+ cells of the naive, central memory, regulatory and stem cell-like memory types were sorted via CD45RO/CCR7/CD25/CD127/CD95/CD27. The isolated RNA, all of it, was reverse transcribed, so expressed TCRB transcripts were what got sequenced. Some clones are missing from TCRdb's copy, which holds only in-frame ones; the method was immunoSEQ multiplex PCR. The sample consists of more than 250,000 clones, 20% of them appearing once. The V gene's germline CDR1 is SEHNR and CDR2 FQNEAQ (reference sequence). V dropped 11 bases and J dropped 5; count of bases not matched to a gene: 12. The CDR3 sequence is 15 residues long.

The genes are TRBV7-9 and TRBJ2-2; TRBD1 matches 9 bases. Sequences were obtained from naive CD4+ T cells from blood. The receptor was isolated from a woman aged 40 to 50 with type 1 diabetes. The CDR3 coding sequence is TGTGCCTCAGACATGGGACAGGGCGGGACCGGGGAGCTGTTTTTT. Translation gives CASDMGQGGTGELFF.